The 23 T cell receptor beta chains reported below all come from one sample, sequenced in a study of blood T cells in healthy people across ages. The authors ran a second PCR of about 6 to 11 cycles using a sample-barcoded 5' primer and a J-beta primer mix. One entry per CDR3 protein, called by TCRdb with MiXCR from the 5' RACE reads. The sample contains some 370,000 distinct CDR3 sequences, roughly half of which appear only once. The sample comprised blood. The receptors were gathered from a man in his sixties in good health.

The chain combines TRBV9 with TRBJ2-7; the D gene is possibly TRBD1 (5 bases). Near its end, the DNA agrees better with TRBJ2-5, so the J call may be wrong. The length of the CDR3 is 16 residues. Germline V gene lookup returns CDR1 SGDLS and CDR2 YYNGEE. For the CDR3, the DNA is TGTGCCAGCAATGAAGGAGCGCAGGGTGGGCGAGGGACCCAGTACTTC. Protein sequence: CASNEGAQGGRGTQYF.

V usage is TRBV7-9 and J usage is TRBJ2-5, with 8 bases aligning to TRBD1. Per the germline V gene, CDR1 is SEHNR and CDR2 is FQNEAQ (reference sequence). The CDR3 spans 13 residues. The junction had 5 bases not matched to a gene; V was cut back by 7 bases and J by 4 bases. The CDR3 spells CASTVDRAETQYF. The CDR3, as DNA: TGTGCCAGCACCGTGGACAGGGCAGAGACCCAGTACTTC. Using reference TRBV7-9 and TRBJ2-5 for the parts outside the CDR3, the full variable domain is DTGVSQNPRHKITKRGQNVTFRCDPISEHNRLYWYRQTLGQGPEFLTYFQNEAQLEKSRLLSDRFSAERPKGSFSTLEIQRTEQGDSAMYLCASTVDRAETQYFGPGTRLLVL.

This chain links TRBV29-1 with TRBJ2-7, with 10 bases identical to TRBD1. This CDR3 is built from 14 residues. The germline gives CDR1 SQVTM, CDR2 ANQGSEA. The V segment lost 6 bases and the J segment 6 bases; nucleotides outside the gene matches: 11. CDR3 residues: CSVPTGTGVGEQYF. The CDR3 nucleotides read TGCAGCGTACCTACCGGGACAGGGGTTGGCGAGCAGTACTTC.

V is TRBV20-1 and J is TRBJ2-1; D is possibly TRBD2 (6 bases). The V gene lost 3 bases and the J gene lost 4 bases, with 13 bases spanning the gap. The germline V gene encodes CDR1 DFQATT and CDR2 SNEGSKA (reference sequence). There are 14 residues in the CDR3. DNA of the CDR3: TGCAGTGCTAGTTTCCAGGGACTTTACAATGAGCAGTTCTTC. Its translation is CSASFQGLYNEQFF.

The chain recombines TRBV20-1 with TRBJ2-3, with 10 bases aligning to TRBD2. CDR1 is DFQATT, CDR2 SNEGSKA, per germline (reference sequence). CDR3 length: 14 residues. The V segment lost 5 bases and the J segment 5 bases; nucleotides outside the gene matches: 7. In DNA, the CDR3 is TGCAGTGCTCCCCTAGCGGGGGAAAGAGATACGCAGTATTTT. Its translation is CSAPLAGERDTQYF.

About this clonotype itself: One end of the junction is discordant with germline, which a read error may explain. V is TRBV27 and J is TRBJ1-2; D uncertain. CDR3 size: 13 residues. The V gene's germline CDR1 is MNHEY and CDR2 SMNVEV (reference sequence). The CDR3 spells CACSHPPDYGYTF. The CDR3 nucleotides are TGCGCCTGCAGCCACCCCCCCGACTATGGCTACACCTTC.

In DNA, the CDR3 is TGTGCCAGCAGCTTGGACACAGGGTTTGGCATTCAGTACTTC. Translating it yields CASSLDTGFGIQYF. The rearrangement uses TRBV7-6 and TRBJ2-4; tentative D call: TRBD1 (6 bases). This CDR3 contains 14 residues. Trimming removed 3 bases at V and 9 bases at J, with 15 bases between. In germline, CDR1 is SGHVS, CDR2 FNYEAQ.

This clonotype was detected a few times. CDR3 sequence (DNA): TGTGCCAGCAGCTTAGGGTTAGCCGGCACCGGGGAGCTGTTTTTT. This gives the protein CASSLGLAGTGELFF. The gene calls are TRBV7-2 and TRBJ2-2; unclear D gene. This CDR3 contains 15 residues. V was trimmed by 1 base and J by 4 bases, leaving 10 bases between them. Germline V gene sequence: CDR1 SGHTA, CDR2 FQGNSA.

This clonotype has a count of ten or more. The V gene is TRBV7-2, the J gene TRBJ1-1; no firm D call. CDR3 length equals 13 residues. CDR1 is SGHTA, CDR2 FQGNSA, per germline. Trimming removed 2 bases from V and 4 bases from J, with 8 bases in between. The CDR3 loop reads CASSLTWATEAFF. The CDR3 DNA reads TGTGCCAGCAGCTTAACTTGGGCCACTGAAGCTTTCTTT.

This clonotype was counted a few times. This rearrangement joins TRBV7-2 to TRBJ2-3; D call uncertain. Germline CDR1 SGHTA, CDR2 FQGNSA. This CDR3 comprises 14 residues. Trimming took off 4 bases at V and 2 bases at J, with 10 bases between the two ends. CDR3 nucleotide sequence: TGTGCCAGCAGCTCCCTAAGAATCACAGATACGCAGTATTTT. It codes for CASSSLRITDTQYF.

CDR3 sequence reads: CASSLKGTRGVQETQYF. In DNA, the CDR3 is TGTGCCAGCAGCTTAAAGGGCACTCGGGGGGTGCAAGAGACCCAGTACTTC. The V call is TRBV7-3, the J call TRBJ2-5; TRBD2 agrees at 7 bases. Germline CDR1 and CDR2: SGHTA and FQGTGA. There are 17 residues in the CDR3. With V trimmed by 1 base and J by 2 bases, 10 bases remained unmatched.

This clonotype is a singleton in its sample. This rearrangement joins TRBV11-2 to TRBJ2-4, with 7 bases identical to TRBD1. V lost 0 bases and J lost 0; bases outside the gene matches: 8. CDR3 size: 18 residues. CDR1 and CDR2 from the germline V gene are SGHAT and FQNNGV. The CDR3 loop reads CASSLDLGQVLAKNIQYF. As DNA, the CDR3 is TGTGCCAGCAGCTTAGATCTCGGACAGGTCCTAGCCAAAAACATTCAGTACTTC.

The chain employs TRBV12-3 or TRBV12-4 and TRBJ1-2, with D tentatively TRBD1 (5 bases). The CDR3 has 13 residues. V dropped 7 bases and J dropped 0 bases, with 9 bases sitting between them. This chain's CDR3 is CASTREANYGYTF. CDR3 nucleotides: TGTGCCAGCACCAGGGAAGCTAACTATGGCTACACCTTC.

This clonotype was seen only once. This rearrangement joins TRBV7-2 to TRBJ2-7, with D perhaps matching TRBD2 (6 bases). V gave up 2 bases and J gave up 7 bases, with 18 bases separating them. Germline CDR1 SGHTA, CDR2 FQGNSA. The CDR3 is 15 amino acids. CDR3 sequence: CASSLQELALNEQYF. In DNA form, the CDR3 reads TGTGCCAGCAGCTTACAGGAACTAGCCCTCAATGAGCAGTACTTC.

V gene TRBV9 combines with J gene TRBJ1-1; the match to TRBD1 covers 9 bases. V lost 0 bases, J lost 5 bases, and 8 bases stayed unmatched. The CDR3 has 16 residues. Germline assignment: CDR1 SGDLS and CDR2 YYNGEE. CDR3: CASSVGPSGQGTEAFF. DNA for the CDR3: TGTGCCAGCAGCGTAGGTCCCTCAGGACAGGGGACTGAAGCTTTCTTT.

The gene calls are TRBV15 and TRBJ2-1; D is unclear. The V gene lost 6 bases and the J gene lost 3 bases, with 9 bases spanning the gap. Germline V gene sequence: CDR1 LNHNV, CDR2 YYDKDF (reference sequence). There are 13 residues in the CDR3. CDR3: CATRPRDYNEQFF. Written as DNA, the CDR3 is TGTGCCACCAGACCTAGGGACTACAATGAGCAGTTCTTC. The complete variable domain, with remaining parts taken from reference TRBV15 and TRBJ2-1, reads DAMVIQNPRYQVTQFGKPVTLSCSQTLNHNVMYWYQQKSSQAPKLLFHYYDKDFNNEADTPDNFQSRRPNTSFCFLDIRSPGLGDTAMYLCATRPRDYNEQFFGPGTRLTVL.

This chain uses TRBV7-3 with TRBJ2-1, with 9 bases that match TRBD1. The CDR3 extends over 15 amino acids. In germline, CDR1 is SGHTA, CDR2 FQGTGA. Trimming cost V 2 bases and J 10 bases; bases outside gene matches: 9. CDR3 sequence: CASSLSGQGTLEQFF. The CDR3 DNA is TGTGCCAGCAGCTTATCGGGACAGGGTACTCTGGAGCAGTTCTTC.

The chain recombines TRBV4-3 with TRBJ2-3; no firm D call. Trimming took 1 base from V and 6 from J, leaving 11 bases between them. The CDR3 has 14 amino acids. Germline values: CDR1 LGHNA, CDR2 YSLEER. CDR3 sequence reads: CASSQVGRADTQYF. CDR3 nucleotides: TGCGCCAGCAGCCAAGTAGGAAGGGCGGATACGCAGTATTTT.

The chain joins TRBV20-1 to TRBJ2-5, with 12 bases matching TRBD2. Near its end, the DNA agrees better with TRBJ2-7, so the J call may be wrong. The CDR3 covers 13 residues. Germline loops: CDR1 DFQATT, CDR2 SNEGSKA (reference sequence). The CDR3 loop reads CSARLAGAYEQYF. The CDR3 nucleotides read TGCAGTGCGAGACTAGCGGGGGCGTACGAGCAGTACTTC.

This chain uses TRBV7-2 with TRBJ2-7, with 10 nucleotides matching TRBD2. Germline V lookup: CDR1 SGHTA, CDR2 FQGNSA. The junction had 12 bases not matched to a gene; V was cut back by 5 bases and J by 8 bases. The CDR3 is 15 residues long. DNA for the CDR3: TGTGCCAGCAGCGCGATGGCTAGCGGGAGAGATAAGCAGTACTTC. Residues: CASSAMASGRDKQYF.

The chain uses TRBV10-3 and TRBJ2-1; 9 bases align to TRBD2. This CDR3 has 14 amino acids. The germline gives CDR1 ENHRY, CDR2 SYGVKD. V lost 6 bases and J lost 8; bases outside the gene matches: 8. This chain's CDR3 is CAIRVAGAGDEQFF. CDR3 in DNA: TGTGCCATCAGGGTAGCGGGGGCTGGGGATGAGCAGTTCTTC.

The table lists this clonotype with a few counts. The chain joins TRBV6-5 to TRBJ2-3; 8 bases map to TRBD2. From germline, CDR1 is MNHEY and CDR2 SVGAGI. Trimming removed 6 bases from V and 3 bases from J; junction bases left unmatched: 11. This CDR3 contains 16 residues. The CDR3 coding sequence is TGTGCCAGCAGACTACTCCCGCGGGGGGCGACAGATACGCAGTATTTT. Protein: CASRLLPRGATDTQYF.

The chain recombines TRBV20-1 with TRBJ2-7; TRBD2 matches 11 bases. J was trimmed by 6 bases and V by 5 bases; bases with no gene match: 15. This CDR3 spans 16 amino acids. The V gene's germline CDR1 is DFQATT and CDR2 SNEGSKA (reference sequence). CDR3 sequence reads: CSAARIAGGLKGEQYF. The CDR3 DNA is TGCAGTGCTGCTCGGATAGCGGGGGGGCTGAAGGGCGAGCAGTACTTC.